Each of the 4 T cell receptor beta chains below was sequenced from the same sample in a study of cytomegalovirus exposure and HLA in healthy donors (dated by TCRdb to 2016 to 2017). The library relied on the immunoSEQ multiplex PCR assay. For the multiplex PCR, a mixture combining 60 forward primers for TCR Vbeta segments and 13 reverse primers for TCR Jbeta segments was used. Held by TCRdb, this immuneACCESS table contains in-frame sequences only and omits some clones. Under half of the omission traces to an unresolved V gene where checked; the cause of the rest is unknown. The table for this sample lists 100,000 to 140,000 clones; approximately 76% of them were counted only once. The ten largest clones add up to approximately 2.4% of the sample. Sequenced material: PBMCs. The receptors come from a man aged 18 to 29 in good health and CMV-seronegative.

This clone came up a few times. The chain uses TRBV6-5 and TRBJ2-7, with a weak D call TRBD1 (5 bases). With 6 bases removed from V and 3 bases from J, the gap between germline ends came to 9 bases. Germline V gene sequence: CDR1 MNHEY, CDR2 SVGAGI. The CDR3 extends over 12 amino acids. The CDR3 DNA follows: TGTGCCAGCAGATCTGACAGCTACGAGCAGTACTTC. The encoded protein is CASRSDSYEQYF.

The chain employs TRBV6-1 and TRBJ1-6, with TRBD1 identical over 9 bases. The trim removed 6 bases at V and 9 bases at J, leaving 9 bases unmatched. Germline-derived CDR1 and CDR2 are MNHNS and SASEGT. The length of the CDR3 is 15 residues. The CDR3 reads CASRDEQGAGSPLHF. The DNA of the CDR3 is TGTGCCAGCAGGGACGAACAGGGGGCGGGTTCACCCCTCCACTTT.

The chain uses TRBV2 and TRBJ1-5; TRBD1 matches 7 bases. The CDR3 loop spans 14 amino acids. CDR1 SNHLY and CDR2 FYNNEI come from the germline V gene. With V trimmed by 6 bases and J by 7 bases, 9 bases remained unmatched. The DNA for the CDR3 is TGTGCCAGCAGCGTGGACAGGCTTGGACAGCCCCAGCATTTT. Its protein product is CASSVDRLGQPQHF.

The gene calls are TRBV7-2 and TRBJ2-5; 7 nucleotides line up with TRBD2. The CDR3 is made up of 14 amino acids. The J segment lost 7 bases and the V segment lost 2 bases, leaving 7 bases of the junction unmatched. Looked up from germline, CDR1 is SGHTA and CDR2 is FQGNSA. Written as DNA, the CDR3 is TGTGCCAGCAGCTTACTAGCGGCCCATGGGACCCAGTACTTC. Protein product: CASSLLAAHGTQYF.